The source of this TCR beta chain is a study of T cell responses to AZD1222 COVID-19 vaccine (dated by TCRdb to about 2021). For the study in its entirety: AZD1222 recipients given second doses at about 4 weeks or at about 12 weeks were pooled, since spike-specific TCR depth and breadth were not found to differ between the two schedules. TCR sequencing was performed for 230 to 250 trial participants, of whom about 200 were given two doses of AZD1222 and some 26 were given two doses of MenACWY control vaccine. Trial participants were enrolled by age into subgroups of 18-55, 56-69 and 70-plus years, and around 150, 29 and 61 TCR-sequenced participants, respectively, were included in these subgroups.

The time point label, as the study defines it: baseline before first vaccination. Vaccinee samples came from UK trials COV001 and COV002, including a single-blind randomized controlled phase 2/3 trial of AZD1222 (ChAdOx1 nCoV-19) in healthy adults. For TCRbeta chain sequencing, PBMC samples were collected from trial participants at day 0 and at day 28 after the second dose. The CDR3 regions of human TCRbeta chains were subjected to immunosequencing. The study's processing was this. Repertoire TCRs were matched against a reference library of SARS-CoV-2-specific TCRs generated with the MIRA antigen-specificity platform. Breadth was defined as the fraction of unique TCRs that were SARS-CoV-2-associated. Depth was defined as the fraction of total T cells that were SARS-CoV-2-associated. Each spike-specific TCR was assigned to its reactive spike region and to a CD4 or CD8 class using the MIRA data. Log10-transformed breadth and depth values were compared by one-way ANOVA with Sidak's multiple comparisons tests. TCRdb holds this immuneACCESS table with in-frame rearrangements only. Some clones are missing; in checked studies, unresolved V genes explain under half, and the rest has no known cause. That table is the source of V, J and clone size, and D and trimming were worked out from the DNA. A total of some 140,000 clones appear in this sample, approximately 93% of them only once. The ten largest clones represent around 3.1% of the sample.

Deletion took 3 bases off V and 2 bases off J, with a span of 1 base between the germline ends. Based on the germline V gene, the CDR1 and CDR2 sequences are KGHDR and SFDVKD. The CDR3 spans 12 residues, from the cysteine through the phenylalanine. Here the CDR3 DNA is all that survives: 36 bases in frame from base 1. On this clone itself: Its antigen remains unidentified. No base quality values were provided; no much bigger clone lies one nucleotide off.

The paper as a whole reports these results and caveats: Participants were mostly white British, with more females than males. The authors suggested clonal diversity may have been underestimated. After two AZD1222 doses, both the breadth and the depth of spike-specific TCRs were significantly higher than at day 0 and than in MenACWY recipients. The whole spike protein was spanned by vaccine-associated CD4 TCRs, and dominant responses were seen in regions 160-218 and 743-854. Reportedly, almost half of the unique spike-specific TCRs recognized epitopes lying outside the regions that are mutated in the B.1.351 and B.1.1.7 variants. Only five or six AZD1222 recipients were SARS-CoV-2 seropositive at baseline, limiting conclusions about previously exposed vaccinees. In the small 56-69-year group, the increase in depth fell short of significance, most likely because of low power. Because no day 14 peak-response samples were available, the repertoires could be characterized only after the peak T cell response.

The sequence is built from TRBV24-1 and TRBJ2-1; the D gene lacks a confident call. This TCR derives from an adult in good health. Source: peripheral blood, taken on day 0 of AZD1222 vaccination. The bases are TGTGCCACCAGTGATCCCTACAATGAGCAGTTCTTC. It codes for CATSDPYNEQFF.